The entry below describes one T cell receptor (beta chain). CDR3 size: 14 residues. Germline loops: CDR1 LNHDA, CDR2 SQIVND (reference sequence). V was pared by 5 bases and J by 0 bases, with 10 bases between. Original methodology: Nucleated cell counts were estimated from reference gene primer amplification. The assay was immunoSEQ multiplex PCR, and TCRdb's table has in-frame clones only and misses some. V, J and clone size derive from that table, while D and trimming were established from the DNA sequence. The sample records hundreds of thousands of clones, roughly nine tenths being singletons. The data were taken from a study of blood T cell repertoires in COVID-19. About the research overall: Collection of acute and convalescent COVID-19 samples took place in the United States, Italy and Spain. Sources were T cells, B-cell-depleted T cells, or PBMCs; the material itself was cDNA or gDNA.

Patients of the Seattle cohort, enrolled during active infection, were followed longitudinally. The V gene is TRBV19, the J gene TRBJ1-2; D remains ambiguous. Material for sequencing was peripheral blood. The TCR originated in a man between 18 and 29 years old with COVID-19, enrolled during active disease. CDR3 sequence reads: CASSVGAPNYGYTF. The CDR3 bases are TGTGCCAGTAGTGTCGGTGCACCTAACTATGGCTACACCTTC. Drawing the rest from reference TRBV19 and TRBJ1-2, the complete variable domain is DGGITQSPKYLFRKEGQNVTLSCEQNLNHDAMYWYRQDPGQGLRLIYYSQIVNDFQKGDIAEGYSVSREKKESFPLTVTSAQKNPTAFYLCASSVGAPNYGYTFGSGTRLTVV.